This T cell receptor (beta chain) was captured by sequencing in a study of PD-L1 blockade in urothelial cancer. The CDR3 totals 15 residues. Germline V gives CDR1 KGHSH, CDR2 LQKENI. V was clipped by 4 bases and J by 1 base, with 11 bases between them. The repertoire was sequenced with immunoSEQ multiplex PCR; TCRdb's copy has only in-frame clones and lacks some. Seen here are 100,000 or so clones, around 82% observed once, and the top ten hold roughly 2.2%. The sequence derives from a man aged 50-60 years with urothelial cancer. The gene calls are TRBV18 and TRBJ1-5; possibly TRBD1 for D (5 bases). This material consisted of PBMCs, taken around atezolizumab (anti-PD-L1) treatment. As DNA, the CDR3 is TGTGCCAGCTCACAACAATCAGGGAGCAATCAGCCCCAGCATTTT. Its translation: CASSQQSGSNQPQHF.